One and the same sample provided the 28 T cell receptor beta chains below, sequenced in a study of identical twins (dated by TCRdb to 2016 to 2017). Library creation used 5' RACE. The sequencer listed for this sample is Illumina HiSeq 2000. TCRdb cleaned the public reads at Q25 with fastp, built clones with MiXCR and kept in-frame beta chains. All rows with the same CDR3 protein become a single entry with the most common DNA and genes. Within this sample are hundreds of thousands of distinct CDR3 sequences, with roughly 8.6% of them counted one time only. The ten largest clones take up over 2% of the sample. These same data were also listed under a study on yellow fever vaccine responses in identical twins.

The sample comprised memory (CD45RO+) T cells sorted from blood. The sample's cell subset or site label is to be understood as: CD45RO+ enriched T cells. These receptors came from a woman aged 18-29 years in good health.

This clonotype appeared a few times. The chain joins TRBV12-3 or TRBV12-4 to TRBJ2-5, with D perhaps TRBD2 (7 bases). This CDR3 is built from 16 residues. V was clipped by 2 bases and J by 7 bases, with 20 bases between them. Written as DNA, the CDR3 is TGTGCCAGCAGTTTACTTCGCGGGGGCCCCCTTGGGACCCAGTACTTC. Its translation is CASSLLRGGPLGTQYF.

V usage is TRBV23-1 and J usage is TRBJ2-7; 8 nucleotides align to TRBD2. TRBV23-1 is an ORF, and what it does is uncertain. CDR3 length: 12 residues. V was clipped by 11 bases and J by 5 bases; unmatched bases: 8. The CDR3 bases are TGCGCCCCTAACGGGGGGGGAAACGAGCAGTACTTC. Translated, it gives CAPNGGGNEQYF.

This clonotype was seen many times. Germline and junction disagree at one end, which may indicate a read error. The chain couples TRBV3-1 to TRBJ2-6; TRBD1 agrees at 12 bases. The germline gives CDR1 LGHDT, CDR2 YNNKEL (reference sequence). The CDR3 totals 17 residues. DNA of the CDR3: TGCGCCAGCAGCTCGGGACAGGGGGCTTCTGGGGCCAACGTCCTGACTTTC. Translation gives CASSSGQGASGANVLTF.

This sequence joins TRBV18 and TRBJ2-2, with 7 bases identical to TRBD1. The germline CDR1 and CDR2 sequences are KGHSH and LQKENI. The V and J ends lost 8 bases and 1 base, in that order; junction bases with no gene match: 7. CDR3 length: 15 amino acids. The CDR3, as DNA: TGTGCCAGCCCAGCGACAGGGCTGAACACCGGGGAGCTGTTTTTT. It is translated as CASPATGLNTGELFF.

The sample holds a few counts of this clonotype. The CDR3 sequence is CASSATSGRINYEQYF. In nucleotides, the CDR3 is TGTGCCAGCAGCGCGACTAGCGGGAGGATTAATTACGAGCAGTACTTC. This chain uses TRBV6-1 with TRBJ2-7; 13 nucleotides align to TRBD2. J lost 4 bases, V lost 6 bases, and 9 bases had no gene match. CDR1 is MNHNS, CDR2 SASEGT, per germline. This CDR3 region has 16 residues.

The V call is TRBV6-1, the J call TRBJ2-1, with 9 bases lining up with TRBD2. This CDR3 spans 18 amino acids. The J segment lost 4 bases and the V segment lost 0 bases, leaving 10 bases of the junction unmatched. Germline CDR1 and CDR2: MNHNS and SASEGT. CDR3 sequence reads: CASSEATSGSLLYNEQFF. Here the CDR3 DNA reads TGTGCCAGCAGTGAAGCAACTAGCGGGTCCCTTCTGTACAATGAGCAGTTCTTC.

The chain is built from TRBV2 and TRBJ2-1; unclear D gene. Germline CDR1 is SNHLY and CDR2 is FYNNEI. V lost 8 bases and J 9 bases, leaving 26 bases between the germline ends. The length of the CDR3 is 16 residues. CDR3: CASGTQSPLLGSEQFF. DNA for the CDR3: TGTGCCAGCGGTACCCAAAGTCCGCTTCTGGGAAGTGAGCAGTTCTTC.

In its sample, this clonotype was seen many times. This chain links TRBV7-8 with TRBJ2-3; D uncertain. Germline-derived CDR1 and CDR2 are SGHVS and FQNEAQ. The CDR3 has 14 amino acids. V dropped 5 bases and J dropped 6 bases, with 15 bases sitting between them. The CDR3: CASSPPLYGDTQYF. Written as DNA, the CDR3 is TGTGCCAGCAGCCCTCCCCTCTACGGCGATACGCAGTATTTT.

This clonotype has just a few counts. The rearrangement joins TRBV18 to TRBJ2-1; D not certain. V gave up 3 bases and J gave up 1 base, with 7 bases separating them. From germline, CDR1 is KGHSH and CDR2 LQKENI. This CDR3 is 14 amino acids long. The CDR3 spells CASSPTASYNEQFF. CDR3 sequence (DNA): TGTGCCAGCTCACCTACAGCATCCTACAATGAGCAGTTCTTC.

V usage is TRBV5-1 and J usage is TRBJ2-5; 7 bases line up with TRBD1. This CDR3 spans 14 amino acids. With V trimmed by 5 bases and J by 1 base, 5 bases remained unmatched. Germline V gives CDR1 SGHRS, CDR2 YFSETQ. The chain's CDR3 is CASREGTAQETQYF. For the CDR3, the DNA is TGCGCCAGCAGAGAAGGGACAGCCCAAGAGACCCAGTACTTC.

The V gene is TRBV15, the J gene TRBJ1-5; TRBD1 matches at 8 bases. V was pared by 2 bases and J by 5 bases, with 8 bases of the junction left unmatched. The CDR3 runs to 16 residues. Germline V gene lookup returns CDR1 LNHNV and CDR2 YYDKDF (reference sequence). The CDR3 loop is CATSRPGQGGHQPQHF. The CDR3 DNA sequence: TGTGCCACCAGCAGACCTGGACAGGGAGGTCATCAGCCCCAGCATTTT.

This clonotype was seen a few times. The chain couples TRBV13 to TRBJ2-3; D possibly corresponds to TRBD2 (6 bases). V was pared by 6 bases and J by 0 bases, with 25 bases between. The CDR3 length is 19 residues. Germline CDR1 and CDR2: PRHDT and FYEKMQ (reference sequence). Here the CDR3 reads CASRFIGSSGSTSTDTQYF. The DNA of the CDR3 is TGTGCCAGCAGATTTATTGGGAGTAGCGGCAGCACGAGCACAGATACGCAGTATTTT.

This clonotype has a handful of counts. The chain links TRBV20-1 to TRBJ1-1; D is unclear. V gave up 7 bases and J gave up 1 base, with 10 bases separating them. There are 12 residues in the CDR3. Germline values: CDR1 DFQATT, CDR2 SNEGSKA (reference sequence). The CDR3 loop reads CSGEQTNTEAFF. The CDR3 coding sequence is TGCAGTGGCGAGCAGACGAACACTGAAGCTTTCTTT.

This rearrangement joins TRBV6-5 to TRBJ1-2; D call uncertain. Trimming shortened V by 2 bases and J by 4 bases, and 8 bases separated the two germline ends. Germline loops: CDR1 MNHEY, CDR2 SVGAGI. The CDR3 sequence is 13 residues long. As DNA, the CDR3 is TGTGCCAGCAGTTACAGGGTTGGCTATGGCTACACCTTC. Protein: CASSYRVGYGYTF.

As for this clonotype: A junction end diverges from the germline sequence, so it may reflect a read error. As DNA, the CDR3 is TGTACCAGCAGCTTACCTAGGACGAGCTCCTACGAGCAGTACTTC. It is translated as CTSSLPRTSSYEQYF. The V and J genes are TRBV11-2 and TRBJ2-7; the D is unclear. Germline loops: CDR1 SGHAT, CDR2 FQNNGV. CDR3 length: 15 amino acids.

Only a few counts were recorded for this clonotype. The J gene is TRBJ2-7, the V gene TRBV7-9; 9 nucleotides line up with TRBD1. This CDR3 has 14 residues. Losses at the gene ends were 4 bases for V and 3 bases for J; bases not matched to a gene: 4. Germline CDR1 is SEHNR and CDR2 is FQNEAQ (reference sequence). The CDR3 here is CASSWGQGRYEQYF. CDR3 DNA: TGTGCCAGCAGCTGGGGACAGGGTCGCTACGAGCAGTACTTC.

This clonotype was picked up a small number of times. The V call is TRBV10-3, the J call TRBJ1-2; D is unresolved. The germline V gene encodes CDR1 ENHRY and CDR2 SYGVKD. V was pared by 0 bases and J by 2 bases, with 7 bases between. The CDR3 has 14 residues. CDR3 in DNA: TGTGCCATCAGTGAGTCAGGCAGGAACTATGGCTACACCTTC. Encoded protein: CAISESGRNYGYTF.

The sample holds many counts of this clonotype. The J gene is TRBJ2-2, the V gene TRBV20-1, with a possible D match to TRBD2 (6 bases). The germline V and J ends were trimmed by 5 bases and 5 bases, with 18 bases remaining between them. From germline, CDR1 is DFQATT and CDR2 SNEGSKA (reference sequence). The CDR3 spans 15 residues. The CDR3 nucleotides read TGCAGTGCTCAACCACCCGGGGGTGGGACCGGGGAGCTGTTTTTT. Translated: CSAQPPGGGTGELFF.

This clonotype has ten or more counts. Written as DNA, the CDR3 is TGTGCCAGCAGCCGCAGGGGCGTCGGGGAGCTGTTTTTT. Its translation: CASSRRGVGELFF. The chain carries TRBV12-3 or TRBV12-4 and TRBJ2-2, with a weak D call TRBD1 (6 bases). This CDR3 is 13 amino acids long. Trimming removed 6 bases from V and 7 bases from J, with 12 bases in between.

At least ten counts were recorded for this clonotype. V and J are TRBV9 and TRBJ2-2; 8 nucleotides agree with TRBD1. Germline lookup yields CDR1 SGDLS and CDR2 YYNGEE. The CDR3 spans 15 residues. The ends lost 2 bases at V and 6 bases at J; junction bases unmatched: 6. The DNA for the CDR3 is TGTGCCAGCAGCGTTAGGGCAGGGGGCTCCGGGGAGCTGTTTTTT. This codes for CASSVRAGGSGELFF.

This clonotype occurred many times. The gene calls are TRBV15 and TRBJ1-1; no clear D. The length of the CDR3 is 13 residues. V was cut by 4 bases and J by 1 base, with 7 bases left in between. Germline V gene sequence: CDR1 LNHNV, CDR2 YYDKDF (reference sequence). The CDR3 DNA reads TGTGCCACCAGCAACCTAGGGAACACTGAAGCTTTCTTT. As protein: CATSNLGNTEAFF.

This clonotype was detected ten times or more. The chain recombines TRBV6-1 with TRBJ2-1; 16 bases line up with TRBD2. There are 17 residues in the CDR3. Germline V gene sequence: CDR1 MNHNS, CDR2 SASEGT. V was pared by 6 bases and J by 4 bases, with 6 bases of the junction left unmatched. The CDR3 here is CASSPPGLAGGYNEQFF. CDR3 sequence (DNA): TGTGCCAGCAGCCCTCCGGGACTAGCGGGGGGGTACAATGAGCAGTTCTTC.

This chain links TRBV20-1 with TRBJ2-6; D remains unclear. The germline CDR1 and CDR2 sequences are DFQATT and SNEGSKA (reference sequence). V lost 1 base and J lost 0, with 10 bases in between. The CDR3 totals 16 residues. CDR3 in DNA: TGCAGTGCTAGAGCTCAAAGTTTCTCTGGGGCCAACGTCCTGACTTTC. Translating it yields CSARAQSFSGANVLTF.

This clonotype was counted at least ten times. This chain links TRBV11-3 with TRBJ2-1; D ambiguous. Germline CDR1 reads SGHNT; CDR2 reads YENEEA. With 0 bases removed from V and 3 bases from J, the gap between germline ends came to 12 bases. This CDR3 is built from 16 residues. This CDR3 reads CASSLDGRTYYNEQFF. In DNA, the CDR3 is TGTGCCAGCAGCTTAGATGGGCGGACCTACTACAATGAGCAGTTCTTC.

This clonotype was detected ten times or more. This sequence joins TRBV28 and TRBJ1-5, with a weak D call TRBD1 (5 bases). The germline CDR1 and CDR2 sequences are MDHEN and SYDVKM. CDR3 length equals 13 residues. V dropped 6 bases and J dropped 11 bases, with 17 bases sitting between them. CDR3 amino acids: CASRGTLKGSQHF. CDR3 nucleotide sequence: TGTGCCAGCAGGGGGACGCTAAAAGGGTCCCAGCATTTT.

This clonotype was recorded many times. The chain carries TRBV6-1 and TRBJ1-1; D remains unclear. The CDR3 has 14 amino acids. Trimming removed 6 bases at V and 5 bases at J, with 16 bases between. Germline values: CDR1 MNHNS, CDR2 SASEGT. CDR3 DNA: TGTGCCAGCAGCCCCGGATCCCTAGGGACTGAAGCTTTCTTT. It yields the protein CASSPGSLGTEAFF.

This clonotype was observed a handful of times. V is TRBV11-2 and J is TRBJ2-1; a possible D gene is TRBD2 (5 bases). V lost 5 bases and J 10 bases, leaving 18 bases between the germline ends. This CDR3 has 14 amino acids. Germline-derived CDR1 and CDR2 are SGHAT and FQNNGV. The CDR3 protein is CASSQTRERGEQFF. The CDR3, as DNA: TGTGCCAGCAGCCAAACTAGGGAGAGAGGGGAGCAGTTCTTC.

Only a few counts were recorded for this clonotype. The gene calls are TRBV29-1 and TRBJ2-1, with TRBD1 matching 8 bases. Germline V gives CDR1 SQVTM, CDR2 ANQGSEA. This CDR3 comprises 19 residues. The junction had 21 bases not matched to a gene; V was cut back by 2 bases and J by 6 bases. CDR3 residues: CSVERGVRGPSHWFNEQFF. The CDR3 coding sequence is TGCAGCGTTGAACGTGGTGTCAGGGGGCCCTCCCACTGGTTCAATGAGCAGTTCTTC.